The 20 T cell receptor beta chains given below trace back to one sample, sequenced in a study of radiotherapy plus CTLA-4 blockade in lung cancer. Assay used: immunoSEQ multiplex PCR; TCRdb lists only in-frame clones, some missing. The table records 45,000 or so clones, roughly 90% of them present only once. Here the sequenced sample was peripheral blood, taken from a patient treated with radiotherapy plus ipilimumab. Source of these receptors: a human donor with non-small cell lung cancer whose response to radiotherapy plus ipilimumab could not be evaluated.

This clone has just one count. The J gene is TRBJ1-2, the V gene TRBV6-5, with a weak D call TRBD1 (6 bases). The CDR3 has 15 amino acids. Looked up from germline, CDR1 is MNHEY and CDR2 is SVGAGI. V dropped 2 bases and J dropped 4 bases, with 14 bases sitting between them. The CDR3 is CASSYGGGIAYGYTF. The CDR3 DNA reads as TGTGCCAGCAGTTACGGTGGGGGCATAGCCTATGGCTACACCTTC.

In its sample, this clone was seen once. The chain is built from TRBV2 and TRBJ2-7; 10 nucleotides agree with TRBD2. Trimming removed 8 bases from V and 1 base from J; junction bases left unmatched: 8. CDR1 and CDR2 (germline): SNHLY, FYNNEI. CDR3 size: 15 residues. In DNA form, the CDR3 reads TGTGCCAGCGCAGTGTGGACTAGCGGTTCCTACGAGCAGTACTTC. Translating gives CASAVWTSGSYEQYF.

The V and J genes are TRBV9 and TRBJ1-2; D is perhaps TRBD1 (5 bases). In germline, CDR1 is SGDLS, CDR2 YYNGEE. The length of the CDR3 is 19 residues. V lost 0 bases and J 3 bases, leaving 24 bases between the germline ends. The CDR3 DNA reads TGTGCCAGCAGCGTAGCTTCATCGCGGCAGGGCAGCATTGACTATGGCTACACCTTC. This encodes CASSVASSRQGSIDYGYTF.

This chain connects TRBV25-1 to TRBJ2-2, with D possibly being TRBD1 (6 bases). Germline assignment: CDR1 MGHDK and CDR2 SYGVNS. The V and J ends lost 9 bases and 0 bases respectively, with 17 bases between them. The CDR3 has 16 residues. CDR3 in DNA: TGTGCCAGTCTGAGAGGGGGACAAACGAACACCGGGGAGCTGTTTTTT. Its translation: CASLRGGQTNTGELFF. Together with reference TRBV25-1 and TRBJ2-2, the CDR3 gives the full variable domain: EADIYQTPRYLVIGTGKKITLECSQTMGHDKMYWYQQDPGMELHLIHYSYGVNSTEKGDLSSESTVSRIRTEHFPLTLESARPSHTSQYLCASLRGGQTNTGELFFGEGSRLTVL.

This sequence joins TRBV18 and TRBJ1-4; D uncertain. CDR3 length equals 18 residues. Germline loops: CDR1 KGHSH, CDR2 LQKENI. The germline V and J ends were trimmed by 1 base and 7 bases, with 22 bases remaining between them. The CDR3: CASSPRRGPEGGGEKLFF. Here the CDR3 DNA reads TGTGCCAGCTCACCACGAAGAGGGCCGGAAGGCGGCGGTGAAAAACTGTTTTTT.

The J gene is TRBJ2-7, the V gene TRBV5-1; the match to TRBD1 covers 9 bases. The germline V gene has CDR1 SGHRS and CDR2 YFSETQ. Trimming cost V 4 bases and J 4 bases; bases outside gene matches: 15. CDR3 length: 17 residues. The CDR3 DNA sequence: TGCGCCAGCAGCGCTAGGTGGAGTGGGACAGGGTCTTACGAGCAGTACTTC. Its translation: CASSARWSGTGSYEQYF.

The CDR3, as DNA: TGTGCCAGTGCCGGCCTAACTAGCGGAAACTCTGGGGCCAACGTCCTGACTTTC. Amino acid sequence: CASAGLTSGNSGANVLTF. The chain recombines TRBV19 with TRBJ2-6; 8 nucleotides match TRBD2. From germline, CDR1 is LNHDA and CDR2 SQIVND (reference sequence). This CDR3 has 18 amino acids. The V gene end was trimmed by 8 bases and the J gene end by 0 bases; junction bases not matched to a gene: 12.

This chain links TRBV18 with TRBJ2-3; TRBD2 might be the D (6 bases). Germline loops: CDR1 KGHSH, CDR2 LQKENI. This CDR3 contains 16 residues. V lost 6 bases to trimming and J lost 6 bases, with 22 bases between them. CDR3 DNA sequence: TGTGCCAGCTCCACCAGTGGGGACTCAAATGGGGATACGCAGTATTTT. As protein: CASSTSGDSNGDTQYF.

This clone was seen just once. The chain is built from TRBV5-6 and TRBJ1-2, with TRBD1 matching 7 bases. The CDR3 sequence is 15 residues long. V was clipped by 3 bases and J by 8 bases; unmatched bases: 13. Germline assignment: CDR1 SGHDT and CDR2 YYEEEE. The CDR3 protein is CASSSPTGEVWGYTF. CDR3 in DNA: TGTGCCAGCAGCTCCCCAACAGGGGAAGTGTGGGGCTACACCTTC.

The chain joins TRBV6-1 to TRBJ2-7; D is uncertain. The germline CDR1 and CDR2 sequences are MNHNS and SASEGT. The CDR3 loop spans 14 amino acids. The ends were cut back, 2 bases at V and 4 bases at J, with 12 bases in the middle. CDR3 amino acids: CASSELVWPYEQYF. The CDR3 region has the DNA TGTGCCAGCAGTGAATTGGTCTGGCCTTACGAGCAGTACTTC.

This clone appeared a few times. The chain uses TRBV5-6 and TRBJ1-2; unclear D gene. This CDR3 has 14 residues. CDR1 is SGHDT and CDR2 is YYEEEE in the germline V gene. The V end lost 1 base, the J end lost 2 bases, and 9 bases lay between the germline ends. CDR3 bases: TGTGCCAGCAGCTTGCCGAACACGAACTATGGCTACACCTTC. It specifies CASSLPNTNYGYTF. Filled out from reference TRBV5-6 and TRBJ1-2, the complete variable domain reads DAGVTQSPTHLIKTRGQQVTLRCSPKSGHDTVSWYQQALGQGPQFIFQYYEEEERQRGNFPDRFSGHQFPNYSSELNVNALLLGDSALYLCASSLPNTNYGYTFGSGTRLTVV.

This clone has just one count. This chain connects TRBV25-1 to TRBJ2-5; D gene unclear. CDR1 and CDR2 from the germline V gene are MGHDK and SYGVNS. The CDR3 length is 13 residues. Trimming removed 8 bases at V and 1 base at J, with 11 bases between. The CDR3 loop is CASSIPSQETQYF. In DNA form, the CDR3 reads TGTGCCAGCTCCATCCCATCCCAAGAGACCCAGTACTTC.

As regards this clone: One junction end does not reproduce the germline sequence, and a read error may be involved. J is TRBJ2-7 and V is TRBV28, with 13 bases aligning to TRBD2. This CDR3 comprises 16 residues. CDR1 MDHEN and CDR2 SYDVKM come from the germline V gene. The CDR3: CAGSLLGTSGAYEQYF. The CDR3 DNA is TGTGCCGGCAGTTTGTTGGGGACTAGCGGGGCATACGAGCAGTACTTC.

This chain uses TRBV5-8 with TRBJ2-1, with 7 bases lining up with TRBD1. Per the germline V gene, CDR1 is SGHTS and CDR2 is YDEGEE. V was pared by 4 bases and J by 12 bases, with 16 bases of the junction left unmatched. The CDR3 contains 15 residues. In DNA form, the CDR3 reads TGTGCCAGCAGCCTGCGTGGACAGGAATTTAGAGGGCAGTTCTTC. Translation gives CASSLRGQEFRGQFF.

This clone was seen only a few times. The chain links TRBV7-9 to TRBJ2-7, with a tentative D call TRBD2 (7 bases). This CDR3 comprises 15 residues. Germline CDR1 is SEHNR and CDR2 is FQNEAQ (reference sequence). V was pared by 1 base and J by 3 bases, with 13 bases between. The CDR3 reads CASSLGGLAVYEQYF. In DNA, the CDR3 is TGTGCCAGCAGCTTAGGGGGGCTAGCGGTCTACGAGCAGTACTTC. Using reference TRBV7-9 and TRBJ2-7 for the parts outside the CDR3, the full variable domain is DTGVSQNPRHKITKRGQNVTFRCDPISEHNRLYWYRQTLGQGPEFLTYFQNEAQLEKSRLLSDRFSAERPKGSFSTLEIQRTEQGDSAMYLCASSLGGLAVYEQYFGPGTRLTVT.

V and J are TRBV15 and TRBJ2-7, with D uncertain. This CDR3 has 12 amino acids. Trimming took 1 base from V and 2 from J, leaving 3 bases between them. Germline assignment: CDR1 LNHNV and CDR2 YYDKDF (reference sequence). CDR3 amino acids: CATSRATYEQYF. The CDR3 DNA follows: TGTGCCACCAGCAGAGCTACCTACGAGCAGTACTTC.

Remarks on this clone: Germline is not matched at one junction end, which may reflect a read error. The CDR3 region is CASSIGTSGGTGTQYF. The CDR3 nucleotides read TGTGCCAGCAGCATTGGGACTAGCGGGGGGACAGGTACGCAGTATTTT. The V call is TRBV5-5, the J call TRBJ2-3; TRBD2 agrees at 15 bases. From germline, CDR1 is SGHKS and CDR2 YYEKEE (reference sequence). CDR3 length: 16 amino acids.

V gene TRBV6-6 combines with J gene TRBJ2-3, with TRBD2 matching over 11 bases. The ends lost 8 bases at V and 6 bases at J; junction bases unmatched: 10. The CDR3 extends over 15 amino acids. CDR1 and CDR2 from the germline V gene are MNHNY and SVGAGI (reference sequence). This CDR3 reads CASGGSGGAWDTQYF. CDR3 in DNA: TGTGCCAGCGGTGGTAGCGGGGGGGCATGGGATACGCAGTATTTT.

The chain has TRBV7-2 and TRBJ1-2, with 7 bases aligning to TRBD1. CDR1 and CDR2 from the germline V gene are SGHTA and FQGNSA. J gave up 2 bases and V 5 bases, and 5 bases lay outside the gene matches. The CDR3 consists of 14 residues. CDR3 DNA: TGTGCCAGCAGCCCAGGGACAGAGAACTATGGCTACACCTTC. Translated, it gives CASSPGTENYGYTF.

The rearrangement uses TRBV18 and TRBJ2-1, with D possibly being TRBD2 (6 bases). V lost 4 bases, J lost 10 bases, and 8 bases lay in between. The CDR3 is 11 residues long. The germline CDR1 and CDR2 sequences are KGHSH and LQKENI. DNA of the CDR3: TGTGCCAGCTCACGGGACTCCGAGCAGTTCTTC. Protein product: CASSRDSEQFF.